This T cell receptor (beta chain) was profiled in a study of cytomegalovirus exposure and HLA in healthy donors. Study-level background: Early released data comprised tens of millions of unique TCRs from HLA-typed donors.

The PCR employed 60 Vbeta primers together with 13 Jbeta primers. This table comes from immunoSEQ multiplex PCR, and its TCRdb copy is limited to in-frame clones, with some not included. Recorded for this sample: under 60,000 clones. This sequence was found in a woman aged 30 to 39 in good health and CMV-seropositive. The sample was PBMCs.

CDR3 protein: CASRQTGITEAFF. The DNA of the CDR3 is TGTGCCAGCAGGCAGACAGGGATCACTGAAGCTTTCTTT. J is TRBJ1-1 and V is TRBV6-1, with 7 bases aligning to TRBD1. The V gene end was trimmed by 6 bases and the J gene end by 4 bases; junction bases not matched to a gene: 5. The CDR3 is made up of 13 amino acids. From germline, CDR1 is MNHNS and CDR2 SASEGT.